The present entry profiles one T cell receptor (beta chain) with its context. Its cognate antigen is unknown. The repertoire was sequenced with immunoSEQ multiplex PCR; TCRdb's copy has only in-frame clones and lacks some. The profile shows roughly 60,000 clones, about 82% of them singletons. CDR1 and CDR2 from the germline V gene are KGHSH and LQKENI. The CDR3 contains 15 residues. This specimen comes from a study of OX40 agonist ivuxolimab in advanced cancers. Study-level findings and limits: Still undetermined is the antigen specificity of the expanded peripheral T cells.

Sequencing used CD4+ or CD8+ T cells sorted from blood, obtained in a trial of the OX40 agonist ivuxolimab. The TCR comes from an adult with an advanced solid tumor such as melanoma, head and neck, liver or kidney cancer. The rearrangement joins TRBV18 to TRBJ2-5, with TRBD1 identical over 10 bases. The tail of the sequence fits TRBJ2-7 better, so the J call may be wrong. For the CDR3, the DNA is TGTGCCAGCTCACTTCCACGGGACAGGGGCCACGAGCAGTACTTC. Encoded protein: CASSLPRDRGHEQYF.